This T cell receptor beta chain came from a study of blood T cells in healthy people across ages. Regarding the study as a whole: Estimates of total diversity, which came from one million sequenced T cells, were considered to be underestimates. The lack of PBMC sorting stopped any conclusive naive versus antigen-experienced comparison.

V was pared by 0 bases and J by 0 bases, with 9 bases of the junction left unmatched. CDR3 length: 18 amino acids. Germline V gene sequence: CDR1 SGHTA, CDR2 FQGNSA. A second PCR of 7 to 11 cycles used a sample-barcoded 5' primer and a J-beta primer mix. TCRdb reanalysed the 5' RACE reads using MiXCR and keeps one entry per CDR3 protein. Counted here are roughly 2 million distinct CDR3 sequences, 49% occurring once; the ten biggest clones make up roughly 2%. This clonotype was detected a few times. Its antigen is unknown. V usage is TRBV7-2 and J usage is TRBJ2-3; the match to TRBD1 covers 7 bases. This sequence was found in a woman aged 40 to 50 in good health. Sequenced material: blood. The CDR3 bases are TGTGCCAGCAGCTTAGCGTGGGCAGGGGGTACTAGCACAGATACGCAGTATTTT. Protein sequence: CASSLAWAGGTSTDTQYF. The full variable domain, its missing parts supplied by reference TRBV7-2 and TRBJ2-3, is GAGVSQSPSNKVTEKGKDVELRCDPISGHTALYWYRQSLGQGLEFLIYFQGNSAPDKSGLPSDRFSAERTGGSVSTLTIQRTQQEDSAVYLCASSLAWAGGTSTDTQYFGPGTRLTVL.